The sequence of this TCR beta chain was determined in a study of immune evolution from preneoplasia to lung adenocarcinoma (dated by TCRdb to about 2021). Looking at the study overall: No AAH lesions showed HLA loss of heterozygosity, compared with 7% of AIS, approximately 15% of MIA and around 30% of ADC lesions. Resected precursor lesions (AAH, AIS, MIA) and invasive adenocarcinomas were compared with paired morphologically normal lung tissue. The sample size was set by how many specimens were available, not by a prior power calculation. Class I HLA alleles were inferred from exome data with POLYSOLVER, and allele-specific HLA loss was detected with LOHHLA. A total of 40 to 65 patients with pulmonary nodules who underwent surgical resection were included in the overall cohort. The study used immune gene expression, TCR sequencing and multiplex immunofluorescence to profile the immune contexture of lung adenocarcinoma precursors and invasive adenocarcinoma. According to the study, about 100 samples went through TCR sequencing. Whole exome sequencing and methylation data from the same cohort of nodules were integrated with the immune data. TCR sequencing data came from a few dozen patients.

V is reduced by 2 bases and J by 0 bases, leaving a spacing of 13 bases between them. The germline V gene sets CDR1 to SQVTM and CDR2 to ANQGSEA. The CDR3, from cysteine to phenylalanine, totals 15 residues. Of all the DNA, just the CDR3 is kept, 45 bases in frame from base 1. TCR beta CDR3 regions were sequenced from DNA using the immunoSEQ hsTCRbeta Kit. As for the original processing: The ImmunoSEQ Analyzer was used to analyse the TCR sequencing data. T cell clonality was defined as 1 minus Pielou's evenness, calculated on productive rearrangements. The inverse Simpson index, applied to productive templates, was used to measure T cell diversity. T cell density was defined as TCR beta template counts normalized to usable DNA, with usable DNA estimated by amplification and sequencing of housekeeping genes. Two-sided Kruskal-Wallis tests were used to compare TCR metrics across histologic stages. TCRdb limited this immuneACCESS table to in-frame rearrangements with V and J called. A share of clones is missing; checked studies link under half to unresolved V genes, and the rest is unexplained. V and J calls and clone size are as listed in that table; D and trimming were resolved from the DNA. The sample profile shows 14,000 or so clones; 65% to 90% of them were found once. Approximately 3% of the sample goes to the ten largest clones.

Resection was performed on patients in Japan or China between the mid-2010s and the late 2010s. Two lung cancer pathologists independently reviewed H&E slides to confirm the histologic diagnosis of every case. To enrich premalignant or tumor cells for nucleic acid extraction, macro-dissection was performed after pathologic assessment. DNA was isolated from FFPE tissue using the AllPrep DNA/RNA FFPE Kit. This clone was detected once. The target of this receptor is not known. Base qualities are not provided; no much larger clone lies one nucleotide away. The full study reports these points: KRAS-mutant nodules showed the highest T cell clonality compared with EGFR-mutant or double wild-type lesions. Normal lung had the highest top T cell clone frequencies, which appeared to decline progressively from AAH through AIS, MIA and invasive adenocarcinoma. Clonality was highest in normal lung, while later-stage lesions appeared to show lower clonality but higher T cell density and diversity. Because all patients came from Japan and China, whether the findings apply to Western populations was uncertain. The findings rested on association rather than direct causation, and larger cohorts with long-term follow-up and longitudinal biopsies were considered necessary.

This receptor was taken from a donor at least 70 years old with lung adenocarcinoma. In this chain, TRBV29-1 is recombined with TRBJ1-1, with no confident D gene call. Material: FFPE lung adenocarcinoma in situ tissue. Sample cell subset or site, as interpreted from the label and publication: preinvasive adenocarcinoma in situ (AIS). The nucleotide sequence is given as TGCAGCGTTGAAAGGGCAGGACTACTGAACACTGAAGCTTTCTTT. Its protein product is CSVERAGLLNTEAFF.